The clone carrying this T cell receptor beta chain was observed a handful of times. Its antigen is unknown. Unique molecular identifiers were affixed to discrete cDNA molecules within the library. TCRdb reprocessed the 5' RACE reads with MiXCR, giving one entry per CDR3 protein. There are 65,000 to 90,000 distinct CDR3 sequences in the sample; more than 15% occur only once, and about 6.8% lies in the top ten. The CDR3 sequence is 15 residues long. Germline V gene sequence: CDR1 SEHNR, CDR2 FQNEAQ (reference sequence). J lost 5 bases, V lost 5 bases, and 10 bases had no gene match. Researchers extracted total RNA from unfractionated whole blood. The sample is drawn from a study of human T cells and chemical hapten exposure. Overall study findings and caveats: TCRs at a frequency above 1 in 1000 stayed unchanged with DPC sensitization.

The chain uses TRBV7-9 and TRBJ2-7; 9 bases agree with TRBD1. The sequence was collected from a female donor in good health. For the CDR3, the DNA is TGTGCCAGCAGCCTTACCCGGGACAGGGTGAACGAGCAGTACTTC. This translates into CASSLTRDRVNEQYF. Based on the CDR3 plus reference TRBV7-9 and TRBJ2-7, the full variable domain is DTGVSQNPRHKITKRGQNVTFRCDPISEHNRLYWYRQTLGQGPEFLTYFQNEAQLEKSRLLSDRFSAERPKGSFSTLEIQRTEQGDSAMYLCASSLTRDRVNEQYFGPGTRLTVT.